These T cell receptor beta chains were read from a single sample in a study of T cell changes during pregnancy in multiple sclerosis. Generated by immunoSEQ multiplex PCR, the TCRdb table keeps only in-frame clones and is missing some. The sample lists tens of thousands of clones; 90% to 95% were seen once. The sample in question was CD4+ T cells from peripheral blood mononuclear cells, obtained in the third trimester of pregnancy. These receptors all come from a female donor with multiple sclerosis, enrolled in a pregnancy study. CDR3s include the opening cysteine and the closing phenylalanine or tryptophan. A D gene is named only where the DNA matches it firmly. Part of the rows lack a size; the others show once, few, many or a class for expanded clones.

v_call	j_call	clone_size	d_call	cdr3_aa	cdr3_nt
TRBV2	TRBJ2-3	.	.	CASRLEDTQYF	TGTGCCAGCAGACTCGAAGATACGCAGTATTTT
TRBV5-1	TRBJ1-1	few	.	CASSLEQGRTEAFF	TGCGCCAGCAGCTTGGAGCAGGGTAGGACTGAAGCTTTCTTT
TRBV11-2	TRBJ2-1	once	.	CASSQDSGSYNEQFF	TGTGCCAGCAGCCAGGACTCAGGCTCCTACAATGAGCAGTTCTTC
TRBV5-1	TRBJ2-1	.	TRBD2	CASSLATRGGRAERFF	TGCGCCAGCAGCTTGGCCACGAGGGGCGGGAGGGCCGAAAGGTTCTTC
TRBV5-4	TRBJ2-2	few	TRBD2	CASSALAGGPSGELFF	TGTGCCAGCAGCGCCCTAGCGGGAGGGCCGAGCGGGGAGCTGTTTTTT
TRBV2	TRBJ2-1	.	.	CASSGADEQFF	TGTGCCAGCAGTGGCGCCGATGAGCAGTTCTTC
TRBV9	TRBJ2-2	.	TRBD2	CASSVAAGGIGELFF	TGTGCCAGCAGCGTAGCCGCGGGGGGTATCGGGGAGCTGTTTTTT
TRBV27	TRBJ1-2	.	.	CASSPGDRRYGYTF	TGTGCCAGCAGTCCCGGAGACAGACGTTATGGCTACACCTTC
TRBV15	TRBJ1-6	.	.	CATSRVAGNNSPLHF	TGTGCCACCAGCAGAGTTGCGGGGAATAATTCACCCCTCCACTTT
TRBV28	TRBJ1-5	.	.	CASSLRALGAQKGPQHF	TGTGCCAGCAGTTTAAGGGCCTTAGGGGCTCAAAAAGGGCCCCAGCATTTT
TRBV7-9	TRBJ2-2	.	TRBD2	CASLRLAGTGELFF	TGTGCCAGCCTACGACTAGCGGGAACCGGGGAGCTGTTTTTT
TRBV28	TRBJ2-3	.	.	CAIAIERGASTDTQYF	TGTGCCATCGCCATCGAACGCGGGGCTAGCACAGATACGCAGTATTTT
TRBV27	TRBJ1-2	.	.	CASSFSHSGPEVYTF	TGTGCCAGCAGTTTCTCCCATTCCGGGCCGGAGGTCTACACCTTC
TRBV5-6	TRBJ2-5	.	.	CASSYRPGEQYF	TGTGCCAGCAGCTACCGCCCGGGGGAGCAGTACTTC
TRBV6-1	TRBJ1-5	.	TRBD1	CASSEEVTGYNQPQHF	TGTGCCAGCAGTGAGGAGGTGACAGGGTATAATCAGCCCCAGCATTTT
TRBV30	TRBJ1-5	.	TRBD1	CAWSAGQGLTQPQHF	TGTGCCTGGAGTGCTGGACAGGGCCTGACTCAGCCCCAGCATTTT
TRBV7-8	TRBJ2-1	once	TRBD1	CASSSGQGLHNEQFF	TGTGCCAGCAGCTCGGGACAGGGTCTTCACAATGAGCAGTTCTTC
TRBV27	TRBJ2-1	.	.	CASSYRVSYNEQFF	TGTGCCAGCAGTTACAGGGTGTCCTACAATGAGCAGTTCTTC
TRBV27	TRBJ2-2	.	.	CASSFWQSTGELFF	TGTGCCAGCAGTTTTTGGCAGTCGACCGGGGAGCTGTTTTTT
TRBV9	TRBJ1-2	.	.	CASSVSNYGYTF	TGTGCCAGCAGCGTATCGAACTATGGCTACACCTTC
TRBV7-3	TRBJ2-1	.	.	CASSLGSQGKMFF	TGTGCCAGCAGCTTAGGGTCTCAGGGAAAGATGTTCTTC
TRBV6-1	TRBJ2-7	.	.	CASSEVFGGALPYEQYF	TGTGCCAGCAGTGAAGTTTTTGGGGGCGCCTTGCCTTACGAGCAGTACTTC
TRBV2	TRBJ2-5	.	.	CASSSTTQPAQYF	TGTGCCAGCAGTTCGACTACACAGCCGGCCCAGTACTTC
TRBV6-6	TRBJ2-3	.	.	CASSDSVTTQYF	TGTGCCAGCAGTGACAGTGTCACGACGCAGTATTTT
TRBV2	TRBJ2-2	.	TRBD2	CASTGLAGSAGELFF	TGTGCCAGCACCGGACTAGCGGGGTCGGCCGGGGAGCTGTTTTTT
TRBV5-1	TRBJ2-3	.	TRBD2	CASSLKGLAGANTDTQYF	TGCGCCAGCAGCTTAAAGGGACTAGCGGGAGCGAATACAGATACGCAGTATTTT
TRBV7-2	TRBJ2-5	.	.	CASSLRQSQETQYF	TGTGCCAGCAGCTTAAGACAGTCCCAAGAGACCCAGTACTTC
TRBV7-9	TRBJ1-2	.	.	CASSLRNGNGYTF	TGTGCCAGCAGCTTACGGAACGGGAATGGCTACACCTTC
TRBV6-5	TRBJ2-6	.	.	CATTRVSGANVLTF	TGTGCCACCACCAGGGTCTCTGGGGCCAACGTCCTGACTTTC
TRBV12-5	TRBJ2-7	.	.	CASGNDRNLPYEQYF	TGTGCTAGTGGCAACGACAGGAACCTCCCCTACGAGCAGTACTTC
TRBV19	TRBJ2-6	.	TRBD2	CASSIVGGAGGPSGANVLTF	TGTGCCAGTAGTATAGTAGGGGGGGCGGGGGGACCCTCTGGGGCCAACGTCCTGACTTTC
TRBV2	TRBJ1-3	.	TRBD1	CAIDRGGLAGNTIYF	TGTGCCATAGACAGGGGTGGGCTTGCTGGAAACACCATATATTTT
TRBV6-6	TRBJ2-1	.	TRBD2	CASRLAGGTHNEQFF	TGTGCCAGCAGGTTGGCGGGAGGGACGCACAATGAGCAGTTCTTC
TRBV4-1	TRBJ2-2	.	TRBD2	CASSHPPGREGLGELFF	TGCGCCAGCAGCCATCCCCCCGGGCGGGAGGGCCTCGGGGAGCTGTTTTTT
TRBV30	TRBJ2-3	.	TRBD2	CAWSAKLAGVTDTQYF	TGTGCCTGGAGTGCCAAGTTAGCGGGAGTCACAGATACGCAGTATTTT
TRBV10-3	TRBJ2-7	.	.	CAISESKGPPYEQYF	TGTGCCATCAGTGAGTCCAAGGGGCCGCCCTACGAGCAGTACTTC
TRBV28	TRBJ1-4	.	.	CASSGSFEKLFF	TGTGCCAGCTCAGGTTCATTTGAAAAACTGTTTTTT
TRBV5-1	TRBJ2-7	.	.	CASSLATAPYEQYF	TGCGCCAGCAGCTTGGCGACAGCTCCTTACGAGCAGTACTTC
TRBV7-2	TRBJ1-4	.	TRBD1	CASSADRGLEKLFF	TGTGCCAGCAGCGCAGACAGGGGGCTTGAAAAACTGTTTTTT
TRBV30	TRBJ2-5	.	TRBD2	CASSGREQETQYF	TGTGCCAGTTCTGGGCGGGAGCAAGAGACCCAGTACTTC
TRBV10-3	TRBJ2-7	.	TRBD1	CAISRDRDEQYF	TGTGCCATCAGCCGGGACAGAGACGAGCAGTACTTC
TRBV19	TRBJ1-4	.	.	CASSIVTAGYGEKLFF	TGTGCCAGTAGTATAGTCACCGCAGGGTACGGCGAAAAACTGTTTTTT
TRBV27	TRBJ2-3	.	.	CASSPPPWRDTQYF	TGTGCCAGCAGTCCTCCCCCATGGCGGGATACGCAGTATTTT
TRBV12-5	TRBJ1-2	once	TRBD1	CASGLAEGGGSYGYTF	TGTGCTAGTGGTTTGGCAGAAGGGGGCGGCAGCTATGGCTACACCTTC
TRBV11-2	TRBJ2-7	.	TRBD1	CASSSPRDRSLYEQYF	TGTGCCAGCAGCTCCCCAAGGGACAGGTCCCTCTACGAGCAGTACTTC